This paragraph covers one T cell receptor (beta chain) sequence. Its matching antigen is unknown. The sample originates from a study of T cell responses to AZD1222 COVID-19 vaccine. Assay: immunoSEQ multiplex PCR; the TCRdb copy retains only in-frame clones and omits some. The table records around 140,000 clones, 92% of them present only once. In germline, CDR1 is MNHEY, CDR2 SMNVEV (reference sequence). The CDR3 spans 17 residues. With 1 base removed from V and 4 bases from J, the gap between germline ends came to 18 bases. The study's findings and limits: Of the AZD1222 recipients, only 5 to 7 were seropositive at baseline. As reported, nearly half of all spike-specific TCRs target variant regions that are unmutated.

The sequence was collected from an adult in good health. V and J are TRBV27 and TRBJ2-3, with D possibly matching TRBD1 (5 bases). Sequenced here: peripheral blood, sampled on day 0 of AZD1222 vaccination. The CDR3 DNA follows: TGTGCCAGCAGTTTATTGGGGCAGGGATATACCGCAGATACGCAGTATTTT. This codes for CASSLLGQGYTADTQYF.